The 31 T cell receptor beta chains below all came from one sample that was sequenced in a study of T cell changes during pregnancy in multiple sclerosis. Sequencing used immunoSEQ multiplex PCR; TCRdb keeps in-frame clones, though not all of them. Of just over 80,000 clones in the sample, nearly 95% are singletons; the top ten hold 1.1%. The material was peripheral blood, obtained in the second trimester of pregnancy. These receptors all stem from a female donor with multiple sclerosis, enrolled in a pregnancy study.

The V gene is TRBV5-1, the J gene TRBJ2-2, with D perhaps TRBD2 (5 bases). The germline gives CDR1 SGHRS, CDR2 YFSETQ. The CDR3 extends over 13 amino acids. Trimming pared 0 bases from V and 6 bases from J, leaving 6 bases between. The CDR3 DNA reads TGCGCCAGCAGCTTGGACGGGGCCGGGGAGCTGTTTTTT. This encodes CASSLDGAGELFF.

The CDR3 sequence is CASSPLGLAGVDSNEQFF. CDR3 coding DNA: TGCGCCAGCAGCCCCCTGGGACTAGCGGGAGTAGACTCCAATGAGCAGTTCTTC. This chain uses TRBV5-1 with TRBJ2-1; 14 positions match TRBD2. Trimming cost V 4 bases and J 6 bases; bases outside gene matches: 12. Germline V gene lookup returns CDR1 SGHRS and CDR2 YFSETQ. This CDR3 has 18 residues. The variable domain in full, with the rest retrieved from reference TRBV5-1 and TRBJ2-1, is KAGVTQTPRYLIKTRGQQVTLSCSPISGHRSVSWYQQTPGQGLQFLFEYFSETQRNKGNFPGRFSGRQFSNSRSEMNVSTLELGDSALYLCASSPLGLAGVDSNEQFFGPGTRLTVL.

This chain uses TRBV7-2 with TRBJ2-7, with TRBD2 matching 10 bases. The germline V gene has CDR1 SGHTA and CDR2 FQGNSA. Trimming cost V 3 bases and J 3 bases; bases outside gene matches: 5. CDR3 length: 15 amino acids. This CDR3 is CASSLVAGGFYEQYF. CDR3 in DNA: TGTGCCAGCAGCTTGGTAGCGGGAGGTTTCTACGAGCAGTACTTC.

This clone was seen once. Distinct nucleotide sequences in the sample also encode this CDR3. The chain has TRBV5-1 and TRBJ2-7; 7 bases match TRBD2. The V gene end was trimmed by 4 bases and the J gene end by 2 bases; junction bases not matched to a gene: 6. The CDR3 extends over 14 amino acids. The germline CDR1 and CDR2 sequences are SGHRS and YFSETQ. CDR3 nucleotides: TGCGCCAGCAGCACGGGGCGGGGGACCTACGAGCAGTACTTC. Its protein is CASSTGRGTYEQYF.

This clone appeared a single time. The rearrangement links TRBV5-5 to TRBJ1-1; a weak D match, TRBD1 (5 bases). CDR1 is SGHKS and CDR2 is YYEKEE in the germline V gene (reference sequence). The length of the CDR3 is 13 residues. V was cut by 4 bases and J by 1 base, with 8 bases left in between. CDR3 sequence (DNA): TGTGCCAGCAGCCCGACAGCGAACACTGAAGCTTTCTTT. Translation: CASSPTANTEAFF.

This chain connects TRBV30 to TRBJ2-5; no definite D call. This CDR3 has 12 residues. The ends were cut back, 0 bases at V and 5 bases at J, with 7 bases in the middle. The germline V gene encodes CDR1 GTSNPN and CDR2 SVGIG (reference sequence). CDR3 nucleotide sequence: TGTGCCTGGAGTGTAATCCTGGAGACCCAGTACTTC. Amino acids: CAWSVILETQYF.

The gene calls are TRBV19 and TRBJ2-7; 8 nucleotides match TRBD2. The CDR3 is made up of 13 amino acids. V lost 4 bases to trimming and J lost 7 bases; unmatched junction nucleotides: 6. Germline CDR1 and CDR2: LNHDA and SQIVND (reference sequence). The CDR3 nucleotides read TGTGCCAGTAGTAGTCCGGGCGGGGGGGAGCAGTACTTC. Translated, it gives CASSSPGGGEQYF.

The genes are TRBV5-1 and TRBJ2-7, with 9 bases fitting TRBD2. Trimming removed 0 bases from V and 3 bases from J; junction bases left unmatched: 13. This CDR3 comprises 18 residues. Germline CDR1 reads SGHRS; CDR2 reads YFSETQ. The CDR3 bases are TGCGCCAGCAGCTTGGCACTAGCGGGCCAGAGTCGGGACTACGAGCAGTACTTC. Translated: CASSLALAGQSRDYEQYF.

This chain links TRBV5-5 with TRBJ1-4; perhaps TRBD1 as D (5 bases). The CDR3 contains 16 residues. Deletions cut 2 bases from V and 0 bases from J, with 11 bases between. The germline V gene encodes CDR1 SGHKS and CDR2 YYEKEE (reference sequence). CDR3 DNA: TGTGCCAGCAGCTTAGGGGCAGCCACAACTAATGAAAAACTGTTTTTT. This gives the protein CASSLGAATTNEKLFF. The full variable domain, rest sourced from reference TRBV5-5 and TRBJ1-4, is DAGVTQSPTHLIKTRGQQVTLRCSPISGHKSVSWYQQVLGQGPQFIFQYYEKEERGRGNFPDRFSARQFPNYSSELNVNALLLGDSALYLCASSLGAATTNEKLFFGSGTQLSVL.

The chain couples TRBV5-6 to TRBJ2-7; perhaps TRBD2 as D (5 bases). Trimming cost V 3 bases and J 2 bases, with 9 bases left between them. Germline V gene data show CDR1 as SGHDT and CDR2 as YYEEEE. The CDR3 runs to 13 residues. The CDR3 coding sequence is TGTGCCAGCAGCTACGGGGTTACCTACGAGCAGTACTTC. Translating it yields CASSYGVTYEQYF.

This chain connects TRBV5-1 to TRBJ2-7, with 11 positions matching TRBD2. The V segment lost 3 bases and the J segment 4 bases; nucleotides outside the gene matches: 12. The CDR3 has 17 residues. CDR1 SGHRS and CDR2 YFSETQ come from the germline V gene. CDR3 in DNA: TGCGCCAGCAGCTACGGAACGGGACTAGCGGAACTATACGAGCAGTACTTC. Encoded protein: CASSYGTGLAELYEQYF.

The CDR3 here is CASSSGWGPYEQYF. The CDR3 nucleotides are TGTGCCAGTAGTAGCGGATGGGGCCCCTACGAGCAGTACTTC. This chain links TRBV19 with TRBJ2-7; TRBD1 is a possible D gene (5 bases). The CDR3 spans 14 residues. Germline CDR1 LNHDA, CDR2 SQIVND (reference sequence). V lost 4 bases, J lost 2 bases, and 12 bases lay in between.

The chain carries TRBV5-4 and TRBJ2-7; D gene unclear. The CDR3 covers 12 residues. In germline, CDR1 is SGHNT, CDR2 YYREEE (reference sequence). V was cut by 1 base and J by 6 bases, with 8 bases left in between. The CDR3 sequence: CASSLPFREQYF. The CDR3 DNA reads TGTGCCAGCAGCTTGCCCTTCCGCGAGCAGTACTTC.

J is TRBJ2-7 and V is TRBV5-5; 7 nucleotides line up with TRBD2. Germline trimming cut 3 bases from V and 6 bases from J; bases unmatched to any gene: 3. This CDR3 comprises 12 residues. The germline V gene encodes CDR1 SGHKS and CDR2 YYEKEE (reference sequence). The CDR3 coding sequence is TGTGCCAGCAGCTATTGGGGGGGCGAGCAGTACTTC. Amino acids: CASSYWGGEQYF.

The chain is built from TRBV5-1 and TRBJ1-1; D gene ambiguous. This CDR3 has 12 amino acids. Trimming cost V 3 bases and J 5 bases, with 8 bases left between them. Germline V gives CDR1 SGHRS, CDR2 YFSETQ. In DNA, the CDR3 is TGCGCCAGCAGCTACGGACTGACTGAAGCTTTCTTT. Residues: CASSYGLTEAFF.

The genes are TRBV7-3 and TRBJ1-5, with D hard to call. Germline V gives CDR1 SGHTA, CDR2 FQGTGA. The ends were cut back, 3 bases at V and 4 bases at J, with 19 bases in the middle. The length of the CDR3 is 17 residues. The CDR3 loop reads CASSFTQYLTGNQPQHF. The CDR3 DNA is TGTGCCAGCAGCTTCACACAGTATCTAACGGGAAATCAGCCCCAGCATTTT.

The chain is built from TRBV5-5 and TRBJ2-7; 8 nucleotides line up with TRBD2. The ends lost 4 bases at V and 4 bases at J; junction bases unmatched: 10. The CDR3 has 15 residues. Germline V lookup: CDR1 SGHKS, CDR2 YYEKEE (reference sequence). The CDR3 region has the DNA TGTGCCAGCAGCGTCTCGGGGGGGTCTATTTACGAGCAGTACTTC. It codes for CASSVSGGSIYEQYF. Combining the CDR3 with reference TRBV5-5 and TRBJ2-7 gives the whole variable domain DAGVTQSPTHLIKTRGQQVTLRCSPISGHKSVSWYQQVLGQGPQFIFQYYEKEERGRGNFPDRFSARQFPNYSSELNVNALLLGDSALYLCASSVSGGSIYEQYFGPGTRLTVT.

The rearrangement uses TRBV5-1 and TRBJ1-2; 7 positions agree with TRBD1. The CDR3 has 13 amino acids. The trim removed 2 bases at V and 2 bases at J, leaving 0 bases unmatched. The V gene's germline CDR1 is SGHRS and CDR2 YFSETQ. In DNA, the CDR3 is TGCGCCAGCAGCTTACAGGGGAACTATGGCTACACCTTC. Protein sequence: CASSLQGNYGYTF.

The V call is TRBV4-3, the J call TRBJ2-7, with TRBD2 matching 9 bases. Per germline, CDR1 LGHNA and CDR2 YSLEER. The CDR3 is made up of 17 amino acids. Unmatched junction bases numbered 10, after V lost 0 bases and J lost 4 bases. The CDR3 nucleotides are TGCGCCAGCAGCCAAGATCGGGAGGGTAGCGGGAGTTACGAGCAGTACTTC. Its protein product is CASSQDREGSGSYEQYF.

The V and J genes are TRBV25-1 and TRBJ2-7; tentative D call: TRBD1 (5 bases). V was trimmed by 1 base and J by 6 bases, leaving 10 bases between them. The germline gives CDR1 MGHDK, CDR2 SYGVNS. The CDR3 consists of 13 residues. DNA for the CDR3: TGTGCCAGCAGTGAATTCGCAGGGTCCGAGCAGTACTTC. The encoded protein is CASSEFAGSEQYF.

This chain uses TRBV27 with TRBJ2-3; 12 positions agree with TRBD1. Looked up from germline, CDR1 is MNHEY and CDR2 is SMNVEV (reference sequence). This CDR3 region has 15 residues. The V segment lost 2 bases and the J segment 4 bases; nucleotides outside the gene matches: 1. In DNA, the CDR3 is TGTGCCAGCAGTTTAGGGACAGGGGGCCCAGATACGCAGTATTTT. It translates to CASSLGTGGPDTQYF.

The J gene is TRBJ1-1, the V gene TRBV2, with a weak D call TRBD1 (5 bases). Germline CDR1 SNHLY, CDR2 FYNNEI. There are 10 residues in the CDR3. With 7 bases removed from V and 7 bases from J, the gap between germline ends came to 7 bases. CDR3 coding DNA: TGTGCCAGCACAGGGAATGAAGCTTTCTTT. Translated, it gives CASTGNEAFF.

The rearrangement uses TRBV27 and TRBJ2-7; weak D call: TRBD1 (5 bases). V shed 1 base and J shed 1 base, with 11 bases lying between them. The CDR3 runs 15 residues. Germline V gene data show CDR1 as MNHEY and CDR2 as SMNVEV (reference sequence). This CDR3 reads CASSLWGGGSYEQYF. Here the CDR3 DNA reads TGTGCCAGCAGTTTATGGGGCGGCGGATCCTACGAGCAGTACTTC.

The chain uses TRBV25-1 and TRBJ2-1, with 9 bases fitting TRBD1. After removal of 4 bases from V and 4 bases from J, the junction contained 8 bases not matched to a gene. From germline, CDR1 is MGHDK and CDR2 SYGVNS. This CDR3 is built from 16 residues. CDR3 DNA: TGTGCCAGCAGTGCCCCCGGGACAGGGAAATACAATGAGCAGTTCTTC. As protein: CASSAPGTGKYNEQFF.

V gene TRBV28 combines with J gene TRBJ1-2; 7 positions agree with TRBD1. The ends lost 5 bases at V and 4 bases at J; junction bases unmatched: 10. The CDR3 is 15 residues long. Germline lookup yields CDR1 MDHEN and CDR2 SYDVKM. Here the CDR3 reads CASSPYGQVPYGYTF. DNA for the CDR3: TGTGCCAGCAGTCCCTATGGACAGGTGCCCTATGGCTACACCTTC.

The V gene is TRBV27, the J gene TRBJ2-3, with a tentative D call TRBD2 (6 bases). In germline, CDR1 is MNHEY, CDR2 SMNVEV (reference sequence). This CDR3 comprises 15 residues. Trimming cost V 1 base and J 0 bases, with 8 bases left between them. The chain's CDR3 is CASSLYGTSTDTQYF. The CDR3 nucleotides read TGTGCCAGCAGTTTATACGGGACTAGCACAGATACGCAGTATTTT.

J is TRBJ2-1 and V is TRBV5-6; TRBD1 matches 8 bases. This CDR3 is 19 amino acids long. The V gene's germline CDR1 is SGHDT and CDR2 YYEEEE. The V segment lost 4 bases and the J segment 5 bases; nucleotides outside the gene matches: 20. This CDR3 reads CASSGLATKDRVSDNEQFF. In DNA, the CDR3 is TGTGCCAGCAGCGGATTGGCGACCAAGGACAGGGTTAGTGACAATGAGCAGTTCTTC.

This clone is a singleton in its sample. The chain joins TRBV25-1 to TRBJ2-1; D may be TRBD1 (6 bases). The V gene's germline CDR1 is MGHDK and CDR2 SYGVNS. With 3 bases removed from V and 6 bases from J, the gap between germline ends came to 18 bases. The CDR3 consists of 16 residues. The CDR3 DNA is TGTGCCAGCAGTGACCCACGAGAGGACAGAGGCAATGAGCAGTTCTTC. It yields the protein CASSDPREDRGNEQFF.

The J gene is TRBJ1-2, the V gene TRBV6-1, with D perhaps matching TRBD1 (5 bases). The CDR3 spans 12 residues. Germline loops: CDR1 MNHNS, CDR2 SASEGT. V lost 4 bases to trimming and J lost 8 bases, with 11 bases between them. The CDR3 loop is CASSGGGTGYTF. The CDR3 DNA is TGTGCCAGCAGTGGGGGGGGGACCGGCTACACCTTC.

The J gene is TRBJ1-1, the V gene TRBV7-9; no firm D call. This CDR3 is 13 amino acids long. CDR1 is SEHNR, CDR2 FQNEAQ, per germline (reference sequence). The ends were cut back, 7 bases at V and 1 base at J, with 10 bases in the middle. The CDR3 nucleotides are TGTGCCAGCACCGTTGAGGGGAACACTGAAGCTTTCTTT. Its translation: CASTVEGNTEAFF.

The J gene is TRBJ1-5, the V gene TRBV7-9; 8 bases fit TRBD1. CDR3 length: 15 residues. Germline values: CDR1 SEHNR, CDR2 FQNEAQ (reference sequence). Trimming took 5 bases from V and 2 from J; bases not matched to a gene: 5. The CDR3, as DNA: TGTGCCAGCAGCCCGGACAGGGTGGGCAATCAGCCCCAGCATTTT. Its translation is CASSPDRVGNQPQHF.